A selection of T cell receptor beta chains follows, all from one sample in a study of shared clonotypes between healthy human individuals. Profiled with immunoSEQ multiplex PCR; TCRdb holds only in-frame clones, not every one. The sample lists about 2.4 million clones, approximately 93% seen once, with 0.36% in the top ten. Sequenced: naive CD4+ T cells from PBMCs. All receptors derive from a man aged 18 to 30 in good health. Some clones in this sample may be carry-over from other donors' samples. The CDR3 runs from the conserved cysteine through the conserved F or W. Some rows have no size entry. The others give once, few or many, or a class for an expanded clone.

j_gene: TRBJ2-2; len: 19; abundance: -; v_gene: TRBV27; CDR3aa: CASIIQGYLVNQNTGELFF
j_gene: TRBJ2-1; len: 15; abundance: -; v_gene: TRBV11-2; CDR3aa: CASSFQTSNFNEQFF
j_gene: TRBJ2-3; len: 13; abundance: -; v_gene: TRBV29-1; CDR3aa: CSVLTAAPDTQYF
j_gene: TRBJ1-1; len: 18; abundance: -; v_gene: TRBV18; CDR3aa: CASSLKAGAKSENTEAFF
j_gene: TRBJ2-3; len: 16; abundance: -; v_gene: TRBV7-3; CDR3aa: CASSFQLAGNTDTQYF
j_gene: TRBJ2-2; len: 12; abundance: -; v_gene: TRBV2; CDR3aa: CASQRETGELFF
j_gene: TRBJ2-1; len: 16; abundance: -; v_gene: TRBV7-6; CDR3aa: CASSTTPGVSYNEQFF
j_gene: TRBJ1-2; len: 14; abundance: -; v_gene: TRBV11-2; CDR3aa: CASSLEAGAYGYTF
j_gene: TRBJ2-7; len: 15; abundance: -; v_gene: TRBV6-1; CDR3aa: CASRAELGSIHEQYF
j_gene: TRBJ1-1; len: 16; abundance: -; v_gene: TRBV5-6; CDR3aa: CASSSPGGGSGTEAFF
j_gene: TRBJ1-2; len: 16; abundance: -; v_gene: TRBV15; CDR3aa: CATSSRGRGGTYGYTF
j_gene: TRBJ1-5; len: 14; abundance: once; v_gene: TRBV28; CDR3aa: CASSLRGRIGAQHF
j_gene: TRBJ2-7; len: 14; abundance: -; v_gene: TRBV5-4; CDR3aa: CASSPGQGAGEQYF
j_gene: TRBJ1-2; len: 15; abundance: -; v_gene: TRBV6-5; CDR3aa: CASSYSPQGPYGYTF
j_gene: TRBJ2-3; len: 16; abundance: -; v_gene: TRBV13; CDR3aa: CASSLFRAGSTDTQYF
j_gene: TRBJ2-7; len: 13; abundance: -; v_gene: TRBV5-4; CDR3aa: CASSRGGAYEQYF
j_gene: TRBJ1-2; len: 15; abundance: -; v_gene: TRBV30; CDR3aa: CAWSVRAVTNYGYTF
j_gene: TRBJ1-2; len: 13; abundance: few; v_gene: TRBV28; CDR3aa: CASTVVGNYGYTF
j_gene: TRBJ2-2; len: 12; abundance: -; v_gene: TRBV29-1; CDR3aa: CSVERLTGELFF
j_gene: TRBJ1-3; len: 15; abundance: -; v_gene: TRBV5-1; CDR3aa: CASSPRAASGNTIYF
j_gene: TRBJ2-7; len: 13; abundance: once; v_gene: TRBV15; CDR3aa: CATSPTRQDEQYF
j_gene: TRBJ2-5; len: 13; abundance: -; v_gene: TRBV28; CDR3aa: CASMGQIQETQYF
j_gene: TRBJ1-1; len: 13; abundance: -; v_gene: TRBV5-6; CDR3aa: CASSLPGRTEAFF
j_gene: TRBJ1-3; len: 14; abundance: -; v_gene: TRBV5-1; CDR3aa: CASSLESSGNTIYF